This is a list of T cell receptor beta chains from one sample in a study of a mutant IDH1 vaccine in newly diagnosed glioma. Using immunoSEQ multiplex PCR, the repertoire was profiled, and TCRdb retains in-frame clones only, with some absent. Among about 31,000 clones, about 78% were seen once, and the ten largest hold more than 20%. These receptors' antigens are unknown. Sequenced material: PBMCs, taken from a glioma patient whose treatment included an IDH1 peptide vaccine. The receptors stem from a young man with glioma. The CDR3 runs from the conserved cysteine through the conserved F or W. Each record gives: J gene, D gene, clone size, V gene, CDR3 DNA, CDR3 protein. D genes are given only for firm matches. Expanded clones are given a class, and other clones once, few, many or no size at all.

TRBJ2-1,TRBD2,-,TRBV7-8,TGTGCCAGCAGCGTAAGACTAGCGGGAGGGACCTACAATGAGCAGTTCTTC,CASSVRLAGGTYNEQFF
TRBJ1-2,TRBD1,-,TRBV18,TGTGCCAGCTCACCATACGAAAAAGTCCGGGACAGCGATGGCTACACCTTC,CASSPYEKVRDSDGYTF
TRBJ1-2,-,few,TRBV9,TGTGCCAGCATTGGCACCGCGTGGAATGGCTACACCTTC,CASIGTAWNGYTF
TRBJ1-2,-,-,TRBV18,TGTGCCAGCTCACCGCATCCCCAAGACTATGGCTACACCTTC,CASSPHPQDYGYTF
TRBJ2-7,-,-,TRBV30,TGTGCCTGGAGCAAAGGCGGGGAGGGGGCCTACGAGCAGTACTTC,CAWSKGGEGAYEQYF
TRBJ1-2,-,once,TRBV15,TGTGCCACCAGCAGAGAGGGTGGGATTCGTGGCTACACCTTC,CATSREGGIRGYTF
TRBJ2-1,TRBD2,-,TRBV6-1,TGTGCCAGCAGTGCCTCGCGGGAGCCGTACAATGAGCAGTTCTTC,CASSASREPYNEQFF
TRBJ2-7,TRBD1,-,TRBV18,TGTGCCAGCTCACCAGGGACAGGGAGGGACTACGAGCAGTACTTC,CASSPGTGRDYEQYF
TRBJ2-5,-,-,TRBV7-2,TGTGCCAGCAGCTTAGAACAGGGATGGGAGACCCAGTACTTC,CASSLEQGWETQYF
TRBJ1-1,TRBD1,-,TRBV19,TGTGCCAGTAGTGTGGGACAGGGGGATTCGGCTTTCTTT,CASSVGQGDSAFF
TRBJ1-1,TRBD1,-,TRBV5-1,TGCGCCAGCAGCTCGAGTCAGGGGGAAACTGAAGCTTTCTTT,CASSSSQGETEAFF
TRBJ1-1,-,once,TRBV5-1,TGCGCCAGCAGCCCGACAGCTTTGAACACTGAAGCTTTCTTT,CASSPTALNTEAFF
TRBJ2-7,-,-,TRBV15,TGTGCCACCAGCCTTACAACGTTGGGTAACTACGAGCAGTACTTC,CATSLTTLGNYEQYF
TRBJ1-5,-,-,TRBV25-1,TGTGCCAGCAGTGAAGTATCAGGGAGATCTCATAGCAATCAGCCCCAGCATTTT,CASSEVSGRSHSNQPQHF
TRBJ2-1,TRBD1,few,TRBV7-8,TGTGCCAGCAGCCCCAAGCGGGGACAGGGGGCAATGGGTGAGCAGTTCTTC,CASSPKRGQGAMGEQFF
TRBJ2-2,TRBD2,-,TRBV29-1,TGCAGCGTTGAAATAGCGGGTCACTCCGGGGAGCTGTTTTTT,CSVEIAGHSGELFF
TRBJ2-1,-,-,TRBV7-8,TGTGCCAGCAGCCCGGGGGATGAGCAGTTCTTC,CASSPGDEQFF
TRBJ2-7,-,-,TRBV29-1,TGCAGCGTTAACCTCGGAGAGAGAACCGAGCAGTACTTC,CSVNLGERTEQYF
TRBJ2-5,-,-,TRBV2,TGTGCCAGCAGTCCGGACGGACTACAAGAGACCCAGTACTTC,CASSPDGLQETQYF
TRBJ2-5,TRBD2,-,TRBV29-1,TGCAGCGTCCTACGACTAGCGGGAGGTACACAAGAGACCCAGTACTTC,CSVLRLAGGTQETQYF
TRBJ1-1,-,few,TRBV20-1,TGCAGTCCCTTAAGGGTTGCTGAAGCTTTCTTT,CSPLRVAEAFF
TRBJ1-5,-,-,TRBV29-1,TGCAGCGTGAGGCAGCGGGACCAGCCCCAGCATTTT,CSVRQRDQPQHF
TRBJ1-5,-,-,TRBV6-1,TGTGCCAGCACCCCAACCGGGGACAAGAATCAGCCCCAGCATTTT,CASTPTGDKNQPQHF
TRBJ1-1,-,-,TRBV5-1,TGCGCCAGCAGCTTAGGGAGGTCGGGTACTGAAGCTTTCTTT,CASSLGRSGTEAFF
TRBJ2-3,-,-,TRBV29-1,TGCAGCGTTGAAATAGCGGCTACAGATACGCAGTATTTT,CSVEIAATDTQYF
TRBJ1-5,TRBD1,-,TRBV29-1,TGCAGCGGGACAGGGGGCATAGGTCAGCCCCAGCATTTT,CSGTGGIGQPQHF